The 26 T cell receptor beta chains below all came from one sample that was sequenced in a study of molecular identifiers for immune sequencing clone quantification. TCRdb re-called the PCR reads through MiXCR, storing one row per CDR3 protein. The top ten clones hold around 0.78% of a sample with approximately 630,000 distinct CDR3 sequences, about 25% of them seen once. Sample: naive CD8+ T cells from blood, with Jurkat cell RNA spiked in. Subset described: FACS-sorted CD8+CD4-CCR7+CD45RA+ naive T cells. The receptors stem from a human donor in good health. Some libraries in this study had Jurkat cell RNA spiked in.

The table lists this clonotype with many counts. The V gene is TRBV7-9, the J gene TRBJ2-7, with unresolved D. This CDR3 spans 14 amino acids. The germline V gene encodes CDR1 SEHNR and CDR2 FQNEAQ (reference sequence). With 4 bases removed from V and 2 bases from J, the gap between germline ends came to 12 bases. The CDR3 here is CASSSPTDAYEQYF. The DNA for the CDR3 is TGTGCCAGCAGCTCGCCGACGGACGCCTACGAGCAGTACTTC.

This clonotype has only a few counts. The chain employs TRBV7-6 and TRBJ2-7, with 7 bases lining up with TRBD1. In germline, CDR1 is SGHVS, CDR2 FNYEAQ. The CDR3 contains 15 residues. The J segment lost 6 bases and the V segment lost 5 bases, leaving 13 bases of the junction unmatched. CDR3 loop: CASSEYPGQVGEQYF. CDR3 nucleotides: TGTGCCAGCAGCGAATACCCCGGACAGGTGGGCGAGCAGTACTTC.

The chain is built from TRBV29-1 and TRBJ2-1, with 14 bases lining up with TRBD2. Germline CDR1 is SQVTM and CDR2 is ANQGSEA. V was clipped by 4 bases and J by 1 base; unmatched bases: 3. The CDR3 extends over 16 amino acids. CDR3 amino acids: CSVAGLAGGSYNEQFF. DNA of the CDR3: TGCAGCGTTGCCGGACTAGCGGGAGGTTCCTACAATGAGCAGTTCTTC.

The sample holds many counts of this clonotype. The rearrangement links TRBV19 to TRBJ2-7; no clear D. Germline-derived CDR1 and CDR2 are LNHDA and SQIVND (reference sequence). With 9 bases removed from V and 3 bases from J, the gap between germline ends came to 15 bases. The CDR3 has 13 amino acids. The CDR3 DNA reads TGTGCCAGCAGCCCAATTTTAAGCTACGAGCAGTACTTC. This codes for CASSPILSYEQYF.

This clonotype was recorded a few times. The chain uses TRBV30 and TRBJ1-1, with D possibly matching TRBD1 (5 bases). Trimming cost V 3 bases and J 4 bases, with 9 bases left between them. The CDR3 consists of 12 residues. CDR1 is GTSNPN, CDR2 SVGIG, per germline (reference sequence). The CDR3 reads CAWSRVGTEAFF. CDR3 sequence (DNA): TGTGCCTGGAGCAGGGTTGGCACTGAAGCTTTCTTT.

This clonotype occurred many times. The rearrangement joins TRBV5-1 to TRBJ2-6; TRBD1 matches at 8 bases. V dropped 0 bases and J dropped 4; count of bases not matched to a gene: 9. Germline CDR1 and CDR2: SGHRS and YFSETQ. This CDR3 comprises 18 residues. CDR3 region: CASSLEAGGGSGANVLTF. Here the CDR3 DNA reads TGCGCCAGCAGCTTGGAGGCAGGGGGCGGATCAGGGGCCAACGTCCTGACTTTC.

The rearrangement uses TRBV27 and TRBJ2-3; 8 bases are a match to TRBD1. CDR1 and CDR2 (germline): MNHEY, SMNVEV (reference sequence). V lost 4 bases and J lost 3; bases outside the gene matches: 6. This CDR3 is 15 amino acids long. For the CDR3, the DNA is TGTGCCAGCAGTTATCAGGGGGCTGCAACAGATACGCAGTATTTT. Amino acids: CASSYQGAATDTQYF.

This clonotype was seen at least ten times. The J gene is TRBJ1-5, the V gene TRBV4-3; D uncertain. The CDR3 runs 15 residues. The germline V gene has CDR1 LGHNA and CDR2 YSLEER. V was pared by 0 bases and J by 2 bases, with 8 bases between. The DNA of the CDR3 is TGCGCCAGCAGCCAAGATACGGCGGGCAATCAGCCCCAGCATTTT. This encodes CASSQDTAGNQPQHF.

There are a few counts of this clonotype. The rearrangement uses TRBV18 and TRBJ2-4; 7 bases are shared with TRBD1. CDR3 length: 15 residues. Germline-derived CDR1 and CDR2 are KGHSH and LQKENI. The V and J ends lost 6 bases and 5 bases, in that order; junction bases with no gene match: 10. CDR3 protein: CASSPRDRAENIQYF. The CDR3 DNA reads TGTGCCAGCTCCCCAAGAGACAGGGCGGAAAACATTCAGTACTTC.

J is TRBJ2-7 and V is TRBV19, with 9 bases that match TRBD2. Germline V lookup: CDR1 LNHDA, CDR2 SQIVND (reference sequence). V shed 3 bases, J shed 6 bases, and the junction held 3 bases outside the gene matches. There are 13 residues in the CDR3. CDR3: CASSMGLACEQYF. CDR3 DNA: TGTGCCAGTAGTATGGGACTAGCCTGCGAGCAGTACTTC.

The CDR3 DNA reads as TGTGCCTGGGGGGTCGTGGGCACAGATACGCAGTATTTT. It is translated as CAWGVVGTDTQYF. The chain has TRBV30 and TRBJ2-3; D gene uncertain. Per the germline V gene, CDR1 is GTSNPN and CDR2 is SVGIG (reference sequence). Trimming stripped 5 bases from V and 1 base from J, with 10 bases between. This CDR3 has 13 amino acids.

This clonotype was detected a few times. V is TRBV2 and J is TRBJ2-5, with D possibly being TRBD1 (5 bases). CDR1 is SNHLY and CDR2 is FYNNEI in the germline V gene. The CDR3 runs 12 residues. Trimming shortened V by 9 bases and J by 4 bases, and 12 bases separated the two germline ends. The CDR3 region is CARQETGETQYF. CDR3 bases: TGTGCCAGACAGGAAACGGGAGAGACCCAGTACTTC. The full variable domain, with the rest looked up from reference TRBV2 and TRBJ2-5, is EPEVTQTPSHQVTQMGQEVILRCVPISNHLYFYWYRQILGQKVEFLVSFYNNEISEKSEIFDDQFSVERPDGSNFTLKIRSTKLEDSAMYFCARQETGETQYFGPGTRLLVL.

This clonotype was seen a handful of times. The gene calls are TRBV20-1 and TRBJ2-3; 10 bases line up with TRBD2. The V gene end was trimmed by 1 base and the J gene end by 5 bases; junction bases not matched to a gene: 6. Per germline, CDR1 DFQATT and CDR2 SNEGSKA (reference sequence). The CDR3 loop spans 15 amino acids. DNA for the CDR3: TGCAGTGCTAGAGGGGCTAGCGGGGGCGGAGATACGCAGTATTTT. Protein sequence: CSARGASGGGDTQYF.

This clonotype was recorded many times. This chain uses TRBV27 with TRBJ2-3; 9 bases are a match to TRBD1. The CDR3 contains 16 residues. Germline assignment: CDR1 MNHEY and CDR2 SMNVEV (reference sequence). Trimming removed 5 bases from V and 4 bases from J; junction bases left unmatched: 10. The CDR3 nucleotides read TGTGCCAGCAGTCAACCGGGGACAGGGTTCGCAGATACGCAGTATTTT. This sequence encodes CASSQPGTGFADTQYF.

This clonotype was counted a few times. V is TRBV6-1 and J is TRBJ1-2, with 9 bases fitting TRBD1. The CDR3 length is 16 residues. Trimming cost V 1 base and J 6 bases; bases outside gene matches: 9. Germline CDR1 MNHNS, CDR2 SASEGT. The CDR3 loop reads CASSEDLGQGDHGYTF. CDR3 DNA: TGTGCCAGCAGTGAAGATCTGGGACAGGGAGACCATGGCTACACCTTC.

Points on this clonotype: One end of the junction is discordant with germline, which a read error may explain. J is TRBJ1-1 and V is TRBV30, with 7 bases fitting TRBD1. The CDR3 has 13 residues. CDR1 is GTSNPN and CDR2 is SVGIG in the germline V gene (reference sequence). CDR3 residues: CAWISTGNAEAFF. The CDR3 DNA is TGTGCCTGGATTTCGACAGGGAACGCTGAAGCTTTCTTT.

To note about this clonotype: Mismatch with germline at one junction end may stem from a read error. The chain joins TRBV6-5 to TRBJ2-1, with D tentatively TRBD1 or TRBD2 (5 bases each). Germline CDR1 and CDR2: MNHEY and SVGAGI. There are 14 residues in the CDR3. The CDR3 sequence is CASSPGANYSEQFF. The DNA for the CDR3 is TGTGCCAGCAGTCCCGGGGCGAACTACAGTGAGCAGTTCTTC.

The V and J genes are TRBV6-1 and TRBJ1-1; no definite D call. The CDR3 is 10 residues long. CDR1 is MNHNS, CDR2 SASEGT, per germline. V was shortened by 9 bases and J by 4 bases, with 6 bases between the two germline ends. The CDR3 coding sequence is TGTGCCAGTGGGGTCACTGAAGCTTTCTTT. This gives the protein CASGVTEAFF.

This clonotype was counted a single time. A much bigger clone sits one base away, suggesting this may be a read error. The chain couples TRBV6-2 or TRBV6-3 to TRBJ1-5; D call uncertain. Between the trimmed V and J ends, which lost 2 bases and 3 bases, there was a span of 8 bases. CDR1 MNHEY and CDR2 SVGEGT come from the germline V gene. The CDR3 sequence is 14 residues long. CDR3 nucleotide sequence: TGTGCCAGCAGTTACGTCTATAACAATCAGCCCCAGCATTTT. Translating it yields CASSYVYNNQPQHF.

This clonotype has only a few counts. The V call is TRBV6-1, the J call TRBJ2-3; the match to TRBD2 covers 13 bases. J gave up 4 bases and V 7 bases, and 17 bases lay outside the gene matches. CDR3 length: 19 residues. Germline V gene data show CDR1 as MNHNS and CDR2 as SASEGT. The CDR3 DNA follows: TGTGCCAGCACCCTCAGAGGGACTAGCGGGGCAGGGGTAGCAGATACGCAGTATTTT. It translates to CASTLRGTSGAGVADTQYF.

About this clonotype itself: A much larger clonotype is one base distant, so this may be a read error. This chain uses TRBV2 with TRBJ1-1; D gene uncertain. The germline CDR1 and CDR2 sequences are SNHLY and FYNNEI. The CDR3 runs to 10 residues. CDR3 loop: CASSEGGALF. The CDR3, as DNA: TGTGCCAGCAGTGAAGGGGGAGCTCTCTTT.

V gene TRBV11-2 combines with J gene TRBJ1-4, with a possible D match to TRBD1 (6 bases). The CDR3 spans 17 residues. CDR1 is SGHAT and CDR2 is FQNNGV in the germline V gene. V was shortened by 6 bases and J by 1 base, with 18 bases between the two germline ends. In DNA, the CDR3 is TGTGCCAGCAGTGCCAAGGGGGAAGGGGTAACTAATGAAAAACTGTTTTTT. The encoded protein is CASSAKGEGVTNEKLFF.

A word on this clonotype: Compared with germline, one end of the junction differs, possibly owing to a read error. V is TRBV7-2 and J is TRBJ2-6; D ambiguous. Germline V gene lookup returns CDR1 SGHTA and CDR2 FQGNSA. This CDR3 contains 18 residues. The CDR3 here is CARSFGPAPTSGANVLTF. As DNA, the CDR3 is TGTGCCCGCAGCTTCGGGCCAGCCCCTACCTCTGGGGCCAACGTCCTGACTTTC.

This clonotype was recorded at least ten times. The rearrangement joins TRBV12-3 or TRBV12-4 to TRBJ1-5, with no clear D. The CDR3 length is 15 residues. Between the trimmed V and J ends, which lost 2 bases and 4 bases, there was a span of 12 bases. The CDR3 nucleotides are TGTGCCAGCAGTTTATCGGCCGTAGAAAATCAGCCCCAGCATTTT. The encoded protein is CASSLSAVENQPQHF.

In its sample, this clonotype was seen once. Because it lacks the conserved phenylalanine or tryptophan at the end, this CDR3 is likely a read error. The chain couples TRBV19 to TRBJ2-7; 7 nucleotides agree with TRBD2. With V trimmed by 6 bases and J by 3 bases, 11 bases remained unmatched. Germline V gene data show CDR1 as LNHDA and CDR2 as SQIVND (reference sequence). The CDR3 spans 15 residues. As DNA, the CDR3 is TGTGCCAGTAGCCTGAGCGGGACCCGAGTCTACGAGCAGTACTCC. Translating it yields CASSLSGTRVYEQYS.

This clonotype was detected many times. This chain uses TRBV29-1 with TRBJ2-3; no reliable D call. Germline V gives CDR1 SQVTM, CDR2 ANQGSEA. The CDR3 extends over 14 amino acids. Trimming shortened V by 6 bases and J by 3 bases, and 16 bases separated the two germline ends. CDR3 nucleotides: TGCAGCGTAGGCCCTGGCGGAGAGACAGATACGCAGTATTTT. It translates to CSVGPGGETDTQYF.